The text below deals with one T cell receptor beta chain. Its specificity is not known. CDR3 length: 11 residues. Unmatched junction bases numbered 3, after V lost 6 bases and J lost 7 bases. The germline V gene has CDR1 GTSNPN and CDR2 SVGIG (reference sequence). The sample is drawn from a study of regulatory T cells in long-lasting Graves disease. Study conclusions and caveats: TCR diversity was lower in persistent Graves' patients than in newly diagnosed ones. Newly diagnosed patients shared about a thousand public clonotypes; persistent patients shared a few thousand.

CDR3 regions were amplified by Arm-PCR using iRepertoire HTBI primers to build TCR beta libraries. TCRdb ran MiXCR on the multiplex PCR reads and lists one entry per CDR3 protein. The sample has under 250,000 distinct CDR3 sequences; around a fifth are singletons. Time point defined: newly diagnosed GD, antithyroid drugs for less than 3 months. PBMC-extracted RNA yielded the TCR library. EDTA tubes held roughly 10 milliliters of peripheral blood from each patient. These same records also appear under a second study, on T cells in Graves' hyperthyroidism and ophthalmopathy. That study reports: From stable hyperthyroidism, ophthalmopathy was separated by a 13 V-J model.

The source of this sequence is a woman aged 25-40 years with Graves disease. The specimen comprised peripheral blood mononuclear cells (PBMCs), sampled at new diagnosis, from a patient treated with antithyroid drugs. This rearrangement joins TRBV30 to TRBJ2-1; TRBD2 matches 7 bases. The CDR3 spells CACSGGNEQFF. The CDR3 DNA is TGTGCCTGTTCCGGGGGGAATGAGCAGTTCTTC.